The 25 T cell receptor beta chains below all came from one sample that was sequenced in a study of liver allograft versus peripheral blood T cells. Study details: A comparison was made between T cell receptor repertoires in transplanted livers and those in recipients' peripheral blood.

TCRdb reanalysed the reads using MiXCR and keeps one entry per CDR3 protein. The sample includes approximately 10,000 distinct CDR3 sequences, 19% of them seen just once. These receptors were taken from a human patient who had a liver transplant. The T cells may come from the graft donor.

By proportion, this clonotype is medium-sized (0.01 to 0.1%). The V gene is TRBV6-1, the J gene TRBJ2-7; 7 nucleotides align to TRBD1. Germline CDR1 MNHNS, CDR2 SASEGT. This CDR3 contains 14 residues. V shed 5 bases and J 1 base; nucleotides not matched to a gene: 5. The CDR3 region is CASSYRGESYEQYF. The CDR3 DNA follows: TGTGCCAGCAGTTACAGGGGAGAATCCTACGAGCAGTACTTC.

Relative to its sample, this clonotype is medium-sized (0.01 to 0.1%). The gene calls are TRBV19 and TRBJ1-2; D not certain. The CDR3 extends over 12 amino acids. Germline V gives CDR1 LNHDA, CDR2 SQIVND (reference sequence). With 3 bases removed from V and 7 bases from J, the gap between germline ends came to 9 bases. CDR3 sequence reads: CASSMSSRGYTF. The CDR3 DNA is TGTGCCAGTAGTATGTCCAGCCGTGGCTACACCTTC.

This clonotype was seen repeatedly, ten times or more. The chain recombines TRBV10-3 with TRBJ1-3, with TRBD1 matching over 11 bases. The trim removed 2 bases at V and 0 bases at J, leaving 9 bases unmatched. This CDR3 is 19 amino acids long. Per germline, CDR1 ENHRY and CDR2 SYGVKD. This CDR3 is CAISEPGTGGFFSGNTIYF. The CDR3 DNA follows: TGTGCCATCAGTGAGCCGGGGACAGGGGGTTTTTTCTCTGGAAACACCATATATTTT.

This clonotype is categorized as medium-sized. The CDR3 DNA reads as TGTGCCAGCAGCTCCCGCAGGGACGGAGCTAGCACAGATACGCAGTATTTT. It specifies CASSSRRDGASTDTQYF. The chain couples TRBV7-9 to TRBJ2-3; D may be TRBD1 or TRBD2 (5 bases each). Between the trimmed V and J ends, which lost 4 bases and 0 bases, there was a span of 17 bases. CDR3 length: 17 residues. The germline gives CDR1 SEHNR, CDR2 FQNEAQ (reference sequence).

Sample share makes this clonotype medium-sized. The rearrangement links TRBV27 to TRBJ2-7; TRBD2 agrees at 11 bases. The CDR3 sequence is 14 residues long. With 9 bases clipped from V and 4 bases from J, the junction kept 8 bases outside the gene matches. From germline, CDR1 is MNHEY and CDR2 SMNVEV (reference sequence). CDR3 in amino acids: CASSLLAGGYEQYF. As DNA, the CDR3 is TGTGCCAGTAGCCTCCTAGCGGGGGGTTACGAGCAGTACTTC.

This CDR3 reads CSATGQGRNSPLHF. CDR3 DNA: TGCAGTGCTACCGGACAGGGGCGCAATTCACCCCTCCACTTT. The chain recombines TRBV20-1 with TRBJ1-6; 9 bases are shared with TRBD1. Germline V gene sequence: CDR1 DFQATT, CDR2 SNEGSKA (reference sequence). The ends lost 4 bases at V and 7 bases at J; junction bases unmatched: 5. The CDR3 runs 14 residues.

This rearrangement joins TRBV28 to TRBJ1-4; D unclear. The CDR3 spans 14 residues. V was clipped by 3 bases and J by 3 bases, with 8 bases between them. CDR1 and CDR2 (germline): MDHEN, SYDVKM. The CDR3 DNA is TGTGCCAGCAGTTTGGGTGGGGCTAATGAAAAACTGTTTTTT. The encoded protein is CASSLGGANEKLFF.

This clonotype was observed many times. CDR3 DNA: TGTGCCAGCAGACTAGTGGAAGAGCAGTACTTC. This codes for CASRLVEEQYF. V and J are TRBV6-2 or TRBV6-3 and TRBJ2-7, with a possible D match to TRBD2 (5 bases). Germline loops: CDR1 MNHEY, CDR2 SVGEGT. CDR3 length: 11 amino acids. Deletions cut 6 bases from V and 7 bases from J, with 10 bases between.

The chain links TRBV20-1 to TRBJ2-7; D gene uncertain. The V gene lost 7 bases and the J gene lost 2 bases, with 9 bases spanning the gap. CDR1 DFQATT and CDR2 SNEGSKA come from the germline V gene (reference sequence). This CDR3 has 11 residues. For the CDR3, the DNA is TGCAGTGTTGGTTCTACCTACGAGCAGTACTTC. This translates into CSVGSTYEQYF.

This clonotype has a handful of counts. V gene TRBV9 combines with J gene TRBJ2-3; D is perhaps TRBD1 (5 bases). The CDR3 is 16 residues long. Germline values: CDR1 SGDLS, CDR2 YYNGEE. Trimming stripped 0 bases from V and 0 bases from J, with 11 bases between. The CDR3 loop reads CASSVEGFSSTDTQYF. CDR3 sequence (DNA): TGTGCCAGCAGCGTAGAGGGGTTTTCTAGCACAGATACGCAGTATTTT.

This clonotype is judged medium-sized. The chain uses TRBV6-2 or TRBV6-3 and TRBJ1-1; D may be TRBD1 (5 bases). Per germline, CDR1 MNHEY and CDR2 SVGEGT. This CDR3 region has 16 residues. V shed 2 bases and J shed 0 bases, with 13 bases lying between them. As DNA, the CDR3 is TGTGCCAGCAGTTACCCGGCAGGGCCCATGAACACTGAAGCTTTCTTT. It codes for CASSYPAGPMNTEAFF.

This clonotype is deemed medium-sized (0.01 to 0.1%). The chain's CDR3 is CATSEQREGAYNEQFF. CDR3 in DNA: TGTGCCACCAGTGAGCAGCGGGAGGGCGCCTACAATGAGCAGTTCTTC. This sequence joins TRBV24-1 and TRBJ2-1; 10 bases line up with TRBD2. The CDR3 covers 16 residues. Germline V gives CDR1 KGHDR, CDR2 SFDVKD. J gave up 2 bases and V 4 bases, and 4 bases lay outside the gene matches.

This clonotype came up a few times. The V gene is TRBV30, the J gene TRBJ2-2; 14 positions match TRBD2. Germline trimming cut 8 bases from V and 4 bases from J; bases unmatched to any gene: 3. This CDR3 has 14 amino acids. Germline CDR1 GTSNPN, CDR2 SVGIG (reference sequence). CDR3 protein: CARGLAGGTGELFF. The CDR3 DNA reads TGTGCCCGTGGACTAGCGGGAGGCACCGGGGAGCTGTTTTTT.

The count of this clonotype is one. One base away lies a much larger clone, so this may be a sequencing read error. The chain is built from TRBV19 and TRBJ1-2, with D uncertain. CDR1 is LNHDA, CDR2 SQIVND, per germline (reference sequence). This CDR3 spans 13 amino acids. V lost 6 bases and J lost 3, with 11 bases in between. The CDR3 here is CASRADGYYGYTF. In DNA form, the CDR3 reads TGTGCCAGTAGGGCGGACGGATACTATGGCTACACCTTC.

This clonotype was counted between two and nine times. This chain uses TRBV28 with TRBJ1-6; D not certain. Trimming shortened V by 0 bases and J by 3 bases, and 6 bases separated the two germline ends. The CDR3 spans 15 residues. The germline CDR1 and CDR2 sequences are MDHEN and SYDVKM. CDR3 protein: CASSLWISYNSPLHF. The DNA of the CDR3 is TGTGCCAGCAGTTTATGGATAAGCTATAATTCACCCCTCCACTTT.

This clonotype was found many times. The V gene is TRBV15, the J gene TRBJ2-3; 12 bases fit TRBD2. V was clipped by 5 bases and J by 0 bases; unmatched bases: 3. CDR3 length: 16 amino acids. The germline gives CDR1 LNHNV, CDR2 YYDKDF (reference sequence). The CDR3 here is CATSGGTSGSTDTQYF. DNA of the CDR3: TGTGCCACCAGCGGCGGGACTAGCGGGAGCACAGATACGCAGTATTTT.

This clonotype is judged medium-sized (0.01 to 0.1%). This sequence joins TRBV19 and TRBJ2-1, with D perhaps TRBD1 or TRBD2 (5 bases each). V lost 8 bases, J lost 8 bases, and 22 bases lay in between. The CDR3 runs to 15 residues. Germline V lookup: CDR1 LNHDA, CDR2 SQIVND (reference sequence). In DNA, the CDR3 is TGTGCCAGTGGTGGTATTGGGGGAGAGAGCGATGAGCAGTTCTTC. It codes for CASGGIGGESDEQFF. Full variable domain (outside the CDR3, taken from reference TRBV19 and TRBJ2-1): DGGITQSPKYLFRKEGQNVTLSCEQNLNHDAMYWYRQDPGQGLRLIYYSQIVNDFQKGDIAEGYSVSREKKESFPLTVTSAQKNPTAFYLCASGGIGGESDEQFFGPGTRLTVL.

This clonotype is labeled medium-sized. This chain links TRBV29-1 with TRBJ1-1; perhaps TRBD1 as D (5 bases). The V end was cut by 7 bases, the J end by 4 bases, with 13 bases between. The CDR3 extends over 12 amino acids. Germline CDR1 is SQVTM and CDR2 is ANQGSEA. CDR3 residues: CSGAGDGTEAFF. CDR3 nucleotides: TGCAGCGGTGCCGGGGACGGCACTGAAGCTTTCTTT.

By its share, this clonotype is medium-sized. This chain links TRBV27 with TRBJ2-5, with 7 bases that match TRBD1. CDR3 length equals 13 residues. Germline V gene data show CDR1 as MNHEY and CDR2 as SMNVEV (reference sequence). J was trimmed by 0 bases and V by 7 bases; bases with no gene match: 2. The CDR3 reads CASTGQNQETQYF. For the CDR3, the DNA is TGTGCCAGCACGGGACAGAACCAAGAGACCCAGTACTTC.

On this clonotype itself: This may arise from a read error, as a much more abundant clone is one base away. The rearrangement links TRBV24-1 to TRBJ2-1, with TRBD1 matching 7 bases. The length of the CDR3 is 16 residues. Germline loops: CDR1 KGHDR, CDR2 SFDVKD. V gave up 4 bases and J gave up 8 bases; unmatched junction bases: 13. The CDR3 reads CATSEARGPRGDEQFF. In DNA, the CDR3 is TGTGCCACCAGTGAAGCGAGGGGGCCGAGGGGCGATGAGCAGTTCTTC.

V and J are TRBV28 and TRBJ2-7, with 7 nucleotides matching TRBD1. CDR1 and CDR2 (germline): MDHEN, SYDVKM. This CDR3 is built from 12 residues. The trim removed 8 bases at V and 2 bases at J, leaving 3 bases unmatched. The CDR3 is CASSGTAYEQYF. The CDR3 DNA follows: TGTGCCAGCTCCGGGACAGCCTACGAGCAGTACTTC. Full variable domain (outside the CDR3, taken from reference TRBV28 and TRBJ2-7): DVKVTQSSRYLVKRTGEKVFLECVQDMDHENMFWYRQDPGLGLRLIYFSYDVKMKEKGDIPEGYSVSREKKERFSLILESASTNQTSMYLCASSGTAYEQYFGPGTRLTVT.

This clonotype qualifies as medium-sized. V and J are TRBV19 and TRBJ2-1, with 9 bases aligning to TRBD1. Trimming took 7 bases from V and 4 from J; bases not matched to a gene: 8. The CDR3 contains 15 residues. Germline assignment: CDR1 LNHDA and CDR2 SQIVND (reference sequence). CDR3 protein: CASMTVGQGYNEQFF. The CDR3 DNA reads TGTGCCAGTATGACCGTCGGACAGGGGTACAATGAGCAGTTCTTC.

Relative to its sample, this clonotype is medium-sized. The chain joins TRBV15 to TRBJ1-1; tentatively, D is TRBD1 (5 bases). Germline CDR1 is LNHNV and CDR2 is YYDKDF (reference sequence). V was clipped by 5 bases and J by 1 base, with 8 bases between them. This CDR3 is built from 13 residues. This CDR3 is CATSHTGNTEAFF. CDR3 coding DNA: TGTGCCACCAGCCATACAGGGAACACTGAAGCTTTCTTT.

This clonotype is judged medium-sized. The V call is TRBV6-1, the J call TRBJ1-1; 8 nucleotides line up with TRBD1. V gave up 4 bases and J gave up 6 bases; unmatched junction bases: 10. The CDR3 is 15 amino acids. From germline, CDR1 is MNHNS and CDR2 SASEGT. The CDR3, as DNA: TGTGCCAGCAGTGCCCGACAGGGGACGACCTCTGAAGCTTTCTTT. The encoded protein is CASSARQGTTSEAFF.

This clonotype is classed as medium-sized. The CDR3 is CASSTKGESYNEQFF. The CDR3 nucleotides read TGTGCCAGTAGTACCAAGGGGGAATCCTACAATGAGCAGTTCTTC. The chain has TRBV19 and TRBJ2-1; a possible D gene is TRBD1 (6 bases). From germline, CDR1 is LNHDA and CDR2 SQIVND (reference sequence). The V and J ends lost 4 bases and 1 base respectively, with 11 bases between them. The CDR3 has 15 residues.